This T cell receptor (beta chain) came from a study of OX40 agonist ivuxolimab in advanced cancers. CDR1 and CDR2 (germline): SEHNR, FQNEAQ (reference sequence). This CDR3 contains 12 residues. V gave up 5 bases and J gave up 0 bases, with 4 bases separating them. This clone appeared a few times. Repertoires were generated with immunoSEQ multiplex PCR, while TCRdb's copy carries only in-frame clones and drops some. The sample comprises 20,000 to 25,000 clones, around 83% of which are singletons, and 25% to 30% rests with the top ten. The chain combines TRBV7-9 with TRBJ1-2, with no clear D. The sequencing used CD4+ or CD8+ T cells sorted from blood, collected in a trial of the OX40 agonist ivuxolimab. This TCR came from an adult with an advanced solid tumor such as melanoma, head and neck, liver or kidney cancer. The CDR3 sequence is CASSISNYGYTF. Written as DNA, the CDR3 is TGTGCCAGCAGCATTTCTAACTATGGCTACACCTTC.